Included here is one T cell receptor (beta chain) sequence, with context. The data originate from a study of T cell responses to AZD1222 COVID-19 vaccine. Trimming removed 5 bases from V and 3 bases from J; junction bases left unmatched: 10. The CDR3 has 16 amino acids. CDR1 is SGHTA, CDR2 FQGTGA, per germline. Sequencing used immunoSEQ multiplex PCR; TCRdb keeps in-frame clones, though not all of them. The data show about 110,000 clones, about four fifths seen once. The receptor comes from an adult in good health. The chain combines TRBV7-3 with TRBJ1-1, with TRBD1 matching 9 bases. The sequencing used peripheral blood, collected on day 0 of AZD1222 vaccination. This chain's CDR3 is CASSPSGQGMDTEAFF. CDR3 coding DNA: TGTGCCAGCAGCCCCTCGGGACAGGGCATGGACACTGAAGCTTTCTTT.